Listed below are T cell receptor beta chains from one sample, sequenced in a study of response to subunit inactivated influenza vaccine. TCRdb re-called the RT-PCR reads through MiXCR, storing one row per CDR3 protein. The sample gives about 780,000 distinct CDR3 sequences, around 18% of which show up once; roughly 11% is in the top ten. The input for sequencing was PBMCs from blood, taken roughly 5 days after vaccination. The receptors stem from a middle-aged man who received an inactivated influenza vaccine. Both conserved end residues are part of each CDR3. Not every row has a clone size; where given, it reads once, few, many or a size class.

V: TRBV7-9; length: 15; J: TRBJ1-6; size: -; CDR3: CASSAPGQGISPLHF
V: TRBV27; length: 14; J: TRBJ1-6; size: few; CDR3: CAIRAGTSNSPLHF
V: TRBV12-3/TRBV12-4; length: 14; J: TRBJ1-5; size: -; CDR3: CASSWQGPNQPQHF
V: TRBV7-9; length: 12; J: TRBJ1-1; size: few; CDR3: CASSHTGNEAFF
V: TRBV20-1; length: 12; J: TRBJ2-1; size: -; CDR3: CSARWVRSEQFF
V: TRBV6-1; length: 16; J: TRBJ2-3; size: -; CDR3: CASRADWSEFADTQYF
V: TRBV28; length: 14; J: TRBJ2-3; size: -; CDR3: CASSSSGVADTQYF
V: TRBV6-2/TRBV6-3; length: 15; J: TRBJ2-4; size: -; CDR3: CASSYGGQAAPIQYF
V: TRBV20-1; length: 15; J: TRBJ2-7; size: -; CDR3: CSARDQREGPYEQYF
V: TRBV7-2; length: 14; J: TRBJ2-2; size: few; CDR3: CASSLSSAGGELFF
V: TRBV7-9; length: 16; J: TRBJ2-7; size: few; CDR3: CASSPAGSRGTYEQYF
V: TRBV20-1; length: 19; J: TRBJ2-5; size: -; CDR3: CSARRRYIGRGKNRETQYF
V: TRBV12-3/TRBV12-4; length: 22; J: TRBJ2-1; size: few; CDR3: CASSLKTGLAGGPVSWHNEQFF
V: TRBV20-1; length: 13; J: TRBJ2-5; size: few; CDR3: CSASGSGKETQYF
V: TRBV27; length: 17; J: TRBJ2-3; size: -; CDR3: CASSLFPPDDMTDTQYF
V: TRBV9; length: 14; J: TRBJ1-1; size: few; CDR3: CASSFRQGKTEAFF
V: TRBV4-3; length: 17; J: TRBJ2-2; size: many; CDR3: CASSQHATPMNTGELFF
V: TRBV5-1; length: 15; J: TRBJ1-6; size: -; CDR3: CASSLDYSYNSPLHF
V: TRBV7-6; length: 16; J: TRBJ2-2; size: -; CDR3: CASSSGGRANTGELFF
V: TRBV7-9; length: 16; J: TRBJ2-1; size: few; CDR3: CASSLPGGPSYNEQFF
V: TRBV20-1; length: 14; J: TRBJ1-1; size: many; CDR3: CSARTTRVNTEAFF
V: TRBV18; length: 17; J: TRBJ2-3; size: -; CDR3: CASSPPYGGTGTDTQYF
V: TRBV25-1; length: 13; J: TRBJ2-3; size: -; CDR3: CASEGLYTDTQYF
V: TRBV5-4; length: 15; J: TRBJ2-6; size: few; CDR3: CASSLSLTGANVLTF
V: TRBV28; length: 13; J: TRBJ2-7; size: -; CDR3: CASTPDSPYEQYF
V: TRBV28; length: 18; J: TRBJ2-7; size: -; CDR3: CASSTAGLAGGYGYEQYF
V: TRBV12-3/TRBV12-4; length: 14; J: TRBJ1-2; size: few; CDR3: CASSSGGRGYGYTF
V: TRBV2; length: 12; J: TRBJ2-7; size: -; CDR3: CASSGTGRQQYF
V: TRBV4-1; length: 15; J: TRBJ1-5; size: -; CDR3: CASSQGGNINQPQHF
V: TRBV29-1; length: 12; J: TRBJ2-5; size: few; CDR3: CSVVGGFETQYF
V: TRBV5-1; length: 16; J: TRBJ2-5; size: -; CDR3: CASSLGTSGLRETQYF
V: TRBV6-2/TRBV6-3; length: 15; J: TRBJ2-7; size: -; CDR3: CASSADPGVYYEQYF
V: TRBV29-1; length: 14; J: TRBJ2-7; size: many; CDR3: CSVFLAGVNYEQYF
V: TRBV14; length: 14; J: TRBJ2-1; size: -; CDR3: CASRAAADLNEQFF
V: TRBV20-1; length: 14; J: TRBJ1-6; size: few; CDR3: CSAQDSAYNSPLHF
V: TRBV5-1; length: 15; J: TRBJ1-1; size: few; CDR3: CASSLAFGGNTEAFF
V: TRBV5-1; length: 14; J: TRBJ1-2; size: few; CDR3: CASSRSDRDYGYTF
V: TRBV7-9; length: 13; J: TRBJ2-3; size: few; CDR3: CASSWDSRDTQYF
V: TRBV6-2/TRBV6-3; length: 17; J: TRBJ2-7; size: few; CDR3: CASLPLAYGSSPHEQYF
V: TRBV20-1; length: 14; J: TRBJ2-7; size: many; CDR3: CSALKASGRYEQYF
V: TRBV10-3; length: 16; J: TRBJ2-5; size: few; CDR3: CAISEGSAQRGETQYF
V: TRBV11-2; length: 15; J: TRBJ2-6; size: -; CDR3: CASSFRGLEANVLTF
V: TRBV7-6; length: 15; J: TRBJ1-2; size: few; CDR3: CASSKGSHLNYGYTF
V: TRBV12-3/TRBV12-4; length: 14; J: TRBJ2-2; size: -; CDR3: CASRTSGGTGELFF
V: TRBV27; length: 16; J: TRBJ2-2; size: -; CDR3: CASSRGGGSNTGELFF
V: TRBV4-3; length: 15; J: TRBJ1-2; size: few; CDR3: CASSQGRRVGYGYTF
V: TRBV7-9; length: 14; J: TRBJ2-3; size: few; CDR3: CASSPGSYTDTQYF
V: TRBV19; length: 15; J: TRBJ2-7; size: few; CDR3: CASSIVGGRSNEQYF
V: TRBV20-1; length: 16; J: TRBJ2-1; size: -; CDR3: CSARARTRQGFNEQFF
V: TRBV12-3/TRBV12-4; length: 17; J: TRBJ2-1; size: few; CDR3: CASSLGLAGHHYNEQFF
V: TRBV2; length: 14; J: TRBJ2-7; size: -; CDR3: CASNIRPPIDEQYF
V: TRBV5-1; length: 18; J: TRBJ1-5; size: -; CDR3: CASSLFAADREDNQPQHF
V: TRBV7-8; length: 11; J: TRBJ2-1; size: -; CDR3: CASRASFEQFF
V: TRBV20-1; length: 15; J: TRBJ2-5; size: few; CDR3: CSASPSAGSRETQYF
V: TRBV29-1; length: 14; J: TRBJ2-1; size: many; CDR3: CSVGPGGPYNEQFF
V: TRBV20-1; length: 13; J: TRBJ2-2; size: few; CDR3: CSARGLGPGELFF